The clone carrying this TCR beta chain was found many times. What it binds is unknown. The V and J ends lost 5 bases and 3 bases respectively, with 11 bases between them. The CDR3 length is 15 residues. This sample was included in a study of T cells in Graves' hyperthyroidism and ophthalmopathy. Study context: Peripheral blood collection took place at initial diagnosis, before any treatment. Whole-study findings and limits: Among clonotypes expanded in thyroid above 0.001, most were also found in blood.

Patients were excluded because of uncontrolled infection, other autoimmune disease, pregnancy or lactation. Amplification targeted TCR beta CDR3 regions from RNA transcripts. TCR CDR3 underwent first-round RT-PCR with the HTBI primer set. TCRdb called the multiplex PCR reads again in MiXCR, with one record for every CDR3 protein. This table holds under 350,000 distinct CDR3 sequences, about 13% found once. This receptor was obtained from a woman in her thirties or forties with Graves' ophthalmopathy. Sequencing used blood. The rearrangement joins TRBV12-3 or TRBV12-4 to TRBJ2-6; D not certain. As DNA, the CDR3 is TGTGCCAGCAGTGAAACAGTCGTTGGGGCCAACGTCCTGACTTTC. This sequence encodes CASSETVVGANVLTF.